The sequence of this TCR beta chain was determined in a study of blood T cell repertoires in COVID-19. Looking at the study overall: T cells, B-cell-depleted T cells, or PBMCs supplied cDNA or gDNA.

Germline V gene sequence: CDR1 MNHEY, CDR2 SVGAGI. The CDR3 consists of 14 residues. The V end lost 6 bases, the J end lost 4 bases, and 13 bases lay between the germline ends. Assay: immunoSEQ multiplex PCR; the TCRdb copy retains only in-frame clones and omits some. This table has roughly 32,000 clones, around 86% appearing once. The J gene is TRBJ1-5, the V gene TRBV6-5; a weak D match, TRBD1 (5 bases). The sample was peripheral blood. This receptor was identified in a man aged 55 to 70 with active COVID-19. Written as DNA, the CDR3 is TGTGCCAGCAGCGTAGACAGATTAAATCAGCCCCAGCATTTT. This encodes CASSVDRLNQPQHF.